These T cell receptor beta chains were read from a single sample in a study of cytomegalovirus exposure and HLA in healthy donors. This table comes from immunoSEQ multiplex PCR, and its TCRdb copy is limited to in-frame clones, with some not included. Here the sample spans 90,000 to 150,000 clones, around 68% being singletons. Material for sequencing was PBMCs. Receptor source: a woman aged 45 to 65 in good health and CMV-seropositive. CDR3s include the opening cysteine and the closing phenylalanine or tryptophan. A D gene is named only where the DNA matches it firmly. Not all rows give a size; the values are once, few, many and, for expanded clones, a class.

>TRBV5-5|TRBJ1-3|NA|NA
TGTGCCAGCATGGCAACGGGCTCTGGAAACACCATATATTTT
CASMATGSGNTIYF
>TRBV10-3|TRBJ2-2|NA|once
TGTGCCATCAGCGACGGCTCAGGCGGGACCGGGGAGCTGTTTTTT
CAISDGSGGTGELFF
>TRBV7-9|TRBJ1-4|TRBD1|NA
TGTGCCAGCAGCTCGGGACAGGGGAGGGATGAAAAACTGTTTTTT
CASSSGQGRDEKLFF
>TRBV7-5|TRBJ2-3|NA|NA
TGTGTCAGAAGCTTAGCCGGCGGGAAGGCGACAGATACGCAGTATTTT
CVRSLAGGKATDTQYF
>TRBV29-1|TRBJ1-5|NA|NA
TGCAGCGTTGCCGGGAATAGCAATCAGCCCCAGCATTTT
CSVAGNSNQPQHF
>TRBV5-4|TRBJ2-7|TRBD1|few
TGTGCCAGCAGCAGCCAACAGGGGGCTTTTGCCTACGAGCAGTACTTC
CASSSQQGAFAYEQYF
>TRBV29-1|TRBJ2-7|NA|NA
TGCAGCGTTTCGTCGGGGGAGCAGTACTTC
CSVSSGEQYF
>TRBV6-5|TRBJ2-1|TRBD2|NA
TGTGCCAGCACAAAAAGCGGGAGCTCCTACAATGAGCAGTTCTTC
CASTKSGSSYNEQFF
>TRBV18|TRBJ1-1|NA|NA
TGTGCCAGCTCACAGTCACAGTTGAACACTGAAGCTTTCTTT
CASSQSQLNTEAFF
>TRBV5-1|TRBJ1-1|NA|NA
TGCGCCAGCAGCGCAGGGGCCTCGAACACTGAAGCTTTCTTT
CASSAGASNTEAFF
>TRBV25-1|TRBJ2-1|NA|NA
TGTGCCAGCAGTGAACAGGGGGGCCGTTACAATGAGCAGTTCTTC
CASSEQGGRYNEQFF
>TRBV4-2|TRBJ2-3|NA|NA
TGTGCCAGCAGCCAAGAGTCGTCGAGGAGCACCCCAGATACGCAGTATTTT
CASSQESSRSTPDTQYF
>TRBV5-1|TRBJ2-5|TRBD1|few
TGCGCCAGCAGAGGTACAGGGGCCCTACAAGAGACCCAGTACTTC
CASRGTGALQETQYF
>TRBV6-1|TRBJ2-7|NA|few
TGTGCCAGCAGTGAATTGCGGAGCTCCTACGAGCAGTACTTC
CASSELRSSYEQYF
>TRBV5-4|TRBJ2-7|TRBD2|NA
TGTGCCAGCAGCTTGCCCCTAGCGGGATCCCAATACGAGCAGTACTTC
CASSLPLAGSQYEQYF
>TRBV29-1|TRBJ2-7|NA|NA
TGCAGCGTTGTACCATCGGGGAGAGGCTCCTACGAGCAGTACTTC
CSVVPSGRGSYEQYF
>TRBV4-1|TRBJ2-4|TRBD1|NA
TGCGCCAGCAGCCATCCTGGGACAGCAGCCAAAAACATTCAGTACTTC
CASSHPGTAAKNIQYF
>TRBV6-1|TRBJ1-5|NA|NA
TGTGCCAGCAGTGATTCTGCAGGGTCGGGTCAGCCCCAGCATTTT
CASSDSAGSGQPQHF
>TRBV5-6|TRBJ2-6|NA|few
TGTGCCAGCAGCTTGCGGGGTTCTGGGGCCAACGTCCTGACTTTC
CASSLRGSGANVLTF
>TRBV29-1|TRBJ2-2|TRBD1|few
TGCAGCGTTGAAGAGATTAAGGAGGGACAGGCTGCGAACACCGGGGGGCTGTTTTTT
CSVEEIKEGQAANTGGLFF
>TRBV19|TRBJ2-7|NA|few
TGTGCCAGTAGTAATTTCCGCGGACAGAGCTACGAGCAGTACTTC
CASSNFRGQSYEQYF
>TRBV5-1|TRBJ2-1|NA|NA
TGCGCCAGCAGCTTGAATAGTCCAAGCTACAATGAGCAGTTCTTC
CASSLNSPSYNEQFF
>TRBV7-2|TRBJ1-1|NA|NA
TGTGCCAGCAGCTTAGGGGCGAACACTGAAGCTTTCTTT
CASSLGANTEAFF
>TRBV10-2|TRBJ2-5|NA|NA
TGCGCCAGCAGGGAACAGGTCGCGGAGACCCAGTACTTC
CASREQVAETQYF
>TRBV27|TRBJ1-1|TRBD1|NA
TGTGCCAGCAGTTTATCACAGGGGGGGAACACTGAAGCTTTCTTT
CASSLSQGGNTEAFF
>TRBV5-1|TRBJ2-2|NA|few
TGCGCCAGCACCCTCCGTCTAGACGTCGGGGAGCTGTTTTTT
CASTLRLDVGELFF
>TRBV29-1|TRBJ1-2|TRBD1|NA
TGCAGCGTTGAAGTGCCAGGGGGCATGATGAAATATGGCTACACCTTC
CSVEVPGGMMKYGYTF
>TRBV28|TRBJ1-1|NA|NA
TGTGCCTGCTTTCTTCCAGGGCACATGAACACTGAAGCTTTCTTT
CACFLPGHMNTEAFF
>TRBV4-3|TRBJ1-1|TRBD1|once
TGCGCCAGCAGCCAAGTTTCTCAGGGGGGCACTGAAGCTTTCTTT
CASSQVSQGGTEAFF
>TRBV29-1|TRBJ1-3|TRBD1|NA
TGCAGCGTGTGGGCGACAGGGGGCTCTGGAAACACCATATATTTT
CSVWATGGSGNTIYF
>TRBV25-1|TRBJ2-4|NA|NA
TGTGCCAGCAGTTCCCCGACTGAAGCCAAAAACATTCAGTACTTC
CASSSPTEAKNIQYF
>TRBV2|TRBJ1-1|NA|NA
TGTGCCAGCAGCCCCGGTTCGAACACTGAAGCTTTCTTT
CASSPGSNTEAFF
>TRBV5-1|TRBJ2-1|TRBD2|NA
TGCGCCAGCAGCGCGGGACTAGCGGGAGATGAGCAGTTCTTC
CASSAGLAGDEQFF
>TRBV9|TRBJ2-1|TRBD2|few
TGTGCCAGCAGCAGCGGGGGGGCAAACAATGAGCAGTTCTTC
CASSSGGANNEQFF
>TRBV6-6|TRBJ2-7|NA|NA
TGTGCCAGCAGTCCCCCAGGGGCAGTCCACGAGCAGTACTTC
CASSPPGAVHEQYF
>TRBV7-6|TRBJ1-1|NA|few
TGTGCCAGCAGCACGCAGATGAACACTGAAGCTTTCTTT
CASSTQMNTEAFF
>TRBV5-1|TRBJ1-1|NA|NA
TGCGCCAGCAGCCTTACCCCAGCGGGTATGAGGACTGAAGCTTTCTTT
CASSLTPAGMRTEAFF
>TRBV28|TRBJ1-2|TRBD1|NA
TGTGCCAGCAGTTTCCCGGGACAGGTTACCGGGGACTATGGCTACACCTTC
CASSFPGQVTGDYGYTF
>TRBV2|TRBJ1-2|TRBD1|NA
TGTGCCAGCAGTACAGGGGGCTGGGGCTACACCTTC
CASSTGGWGYTF
>TRBV28|TRBJ2-7|NA|NA
TGTGCCAGCAGTCCCCTGCAGGGCTCCTACGAGCAGTACTTC
CASSPLQGSYEQYF
>TRBV4-2|TRBJ1-1|NA|NA
TGTGCCAGCAGCCCGACGACGACAGCGATCGAAGCTTTCTTT
CASSPTTTAIEAFF
>TRBV5-1|TRBJ2-5|TRBD2|few
TGCGCCAGTTCCTTTTGGACTAGCGGGGGGGCTGCAGAAGAGACCCAGTACTTC
CASSFWTSGGAAEETQYF
>TRBV19|TRBJ2-3|NA|NA
TGTGCCAGTAGCTCGCGGGGATCCCTCACAGATACGCAGTATTTT
CASSSRGSLTDTQYF
>TRBV4-1|TRBJ2-3|NA|few
TGCGCCAGCAGCCAAGAAGAGGGCTTAAGTACGCAGTATTTT
CASSQEEGLSTQYF
>TRBV6-1|TRBJ2-2|NA|NA
TGTGCCAGCAGTGTTACACAGGGCTCCGGGGAGCTGTTTTTT
CASSVTQGSGELFF
>TRBV19|TRBJ1-2|NA|NA
TGTGCCAGTAGTGTGTATCATGGCTACACCTTC
CASSVYHGYTF
>TRBV28|TRBJ2-3|TRBD1|NA
TGTGCCAGCAGTACACCAGGGGGCTCGGTAGATACGCAGTATTTT
CASSTPGGSVDTQYF
>TRBV11-3|TRBJ2-7|TRBD1|few
TGTGCCAGCAGCTTATTCGGGACAGACTACGAGCAGTACTTC
CASSLFGTDYEQYF
>TRBV5-1|TRBJ2-3|NA|NA
TGCGCCAGCAGCTTCAGTAAATACACAGATACGCAGTATTTT
CASSFSKYTDTQYF
>TRBV4-1|TRBJ1-4|TRBD1|few
TGCGCCAGCAGCCAAGAAGGGGGCAGAACCAGATTTAATGAAAAACTGTTTTTT
CASSQEGGRTRFNEKLFF
>TRBV4-1|TRBJ2-2|NA|few
TGCGCCAGCAGCCAAGATGAGGCTAGCGTACCCGGGGAGCTGTTTTTT
CASSQDEASVPGELFF
>TRBV29-1|TRBJ1-5|NA|NA
TGCAGCGTTGTAGTTGGGGGGACCAATCAGCCCCAGCATTTT
CSVVVGGTNQPQHF
>TRBV6-6|TRBJ2-5|TRBD1|NA
TGTGCCAGCAGTTGGACAGGCCAAGAGACCCAGTACTTC
CASSWTGQETQYF
>TRBV7-9|TRBJ1-5|NA|NA
TGTGCCAGCAGCCCAATGAATCAGCCCCAGCATTTT
CASSPMNQPQHF
>TRBV15|TRBJ1-1|NA|few
TGTGCCACCAGCAGAGGGGGCAGGGGAGAGGCTGAAGCTTTCTTT
CATSRGGRGEAEAFF
>TRBV2|TRBJ1-3|TRBD1|NA
TGTGCCAGCAGGTTGGGACAGACCTCTGGAAACACCATATATTTT
CASRLGQTSGNTIYF